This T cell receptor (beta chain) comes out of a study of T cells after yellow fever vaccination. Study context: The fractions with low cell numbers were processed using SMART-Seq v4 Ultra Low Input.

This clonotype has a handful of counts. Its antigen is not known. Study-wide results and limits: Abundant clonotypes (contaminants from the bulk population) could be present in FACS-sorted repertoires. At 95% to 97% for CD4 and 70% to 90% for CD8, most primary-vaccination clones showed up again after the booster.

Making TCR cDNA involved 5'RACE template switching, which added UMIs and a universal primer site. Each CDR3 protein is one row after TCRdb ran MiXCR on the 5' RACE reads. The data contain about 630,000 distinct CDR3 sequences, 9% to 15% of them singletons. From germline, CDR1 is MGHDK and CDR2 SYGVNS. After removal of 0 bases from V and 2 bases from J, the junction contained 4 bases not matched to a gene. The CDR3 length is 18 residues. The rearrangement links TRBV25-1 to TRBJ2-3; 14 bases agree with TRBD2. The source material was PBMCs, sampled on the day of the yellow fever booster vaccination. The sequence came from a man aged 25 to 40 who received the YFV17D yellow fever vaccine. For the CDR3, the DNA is TGTGCCAGCAGTGAATATCGGGGACTAGCGGGAGCCACAGATACGCAGTATTTT. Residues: CASSEYRGLAGATDTQYF.